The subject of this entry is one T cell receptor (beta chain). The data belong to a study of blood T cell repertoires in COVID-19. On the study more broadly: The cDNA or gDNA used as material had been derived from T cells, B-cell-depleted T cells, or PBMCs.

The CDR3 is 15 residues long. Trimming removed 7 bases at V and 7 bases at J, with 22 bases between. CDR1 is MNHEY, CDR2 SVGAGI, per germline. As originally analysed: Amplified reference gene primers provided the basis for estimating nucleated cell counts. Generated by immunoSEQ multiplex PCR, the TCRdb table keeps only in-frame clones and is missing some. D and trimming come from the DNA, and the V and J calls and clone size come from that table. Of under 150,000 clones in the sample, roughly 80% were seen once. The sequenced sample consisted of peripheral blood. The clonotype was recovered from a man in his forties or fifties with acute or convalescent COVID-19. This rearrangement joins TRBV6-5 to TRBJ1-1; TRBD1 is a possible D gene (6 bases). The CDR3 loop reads CASTGWGGGIDEAFF. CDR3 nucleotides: TGTGCCAGCACCGGGTGGGGGGGCGGAATTGATGAAGCTTTCTTT.